This T cell receptor (beta chain) is from a study of siplizumab effects on memory and regulatory T cells. About this clone itself: Antigen: not known.

Study outcomes and limitations: The drug siplizumab significantly decreased the alloreactive sequences that could be traced to unstimulated CD4+ memory cells. Proliferating Tregs' suppressive function in siplizumab cultures went unconfirmed.

Sequencing used immunoSEQ multiplex PCR; TCRdb keeps in-frame clones, though not all of them. This sample yields approximately 100,000 clones, of which 85% to 95% are seen a single time; 0.55% to 0.65% belongs to the top ten. The germline V gene encodes CDR1 SGHDN and CDR2 FVKESK. Deletions cut 0 bases from V and 3 bases from J, with 17 bases between. This CDR3 spans 17 amino acids. This TCR was sampled from a human donor in good health. Sequencing was performed on Tregs sorted from blood. V usage is TRBV14 and J usage is TRBJ1-1, with D possibly matching TRBD1 (6 bases). CDR3 nucleotides: TGTGCCAGCAGCCAAGATCCGCCGGGGGGCAGGTACACTGAAGCTTTCTTT. Translation: CASSQDPPGGRYTEAFF.